This T cell receptor (beta chain) originates from a study of OX40 agonist ivuxolimab in advanced cancers. For the study at large: Mean age 60 years, range roughly 23 to 79; just over 80% male.

Sequencing was performed with immunoSEQ multiplex PCR; in TCRdb, only in-frame clones are kept and a portion is missing. This sample carries some 50,000 clones, about 87% of them seen once, and the ten largest clones take approximately 10%. CDR3 length: 14 amino acids. Germline V lookup: CDR1 LGHNA, CDR2 YSLEER. V was pared by 1 base and J by 5 bases, with 11 bases between. Details on this clone: The antigen is undetermined.

Study-wide results and caveats: Relative to CD4+ cells, CD8+ T cells on average had more expanded clones.

Source: CD4+ or CD8+ T cells sorted from blood, taken in a trial of the OX40 agonist ivuxolimab. The chain links TRBV4-3 to TRBJ1-2; unclear D gene. This sequence originates from an adult with an advanced solid tumor such as melanoma, head and neck, liver or kidney cancer. CDR3 region: CASSQGYTDYGYTF. DNA of the CDR3: TGCGCCAGCAGCCAAGGTTATACTGATTATGGCTACACCTTC.